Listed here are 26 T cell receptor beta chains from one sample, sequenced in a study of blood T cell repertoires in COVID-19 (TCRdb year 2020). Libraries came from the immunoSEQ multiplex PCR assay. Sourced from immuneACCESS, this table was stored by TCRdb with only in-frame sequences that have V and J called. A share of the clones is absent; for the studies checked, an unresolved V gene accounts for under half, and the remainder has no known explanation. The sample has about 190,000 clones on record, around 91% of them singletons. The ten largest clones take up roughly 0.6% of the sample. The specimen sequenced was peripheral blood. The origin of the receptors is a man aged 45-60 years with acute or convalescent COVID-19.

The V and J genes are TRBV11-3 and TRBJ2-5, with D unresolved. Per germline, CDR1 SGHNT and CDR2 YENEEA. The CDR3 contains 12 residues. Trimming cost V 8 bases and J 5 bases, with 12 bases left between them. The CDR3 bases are TGTGCCAGCGCTCGCGGTGGGGAGACCCAGTACTTC. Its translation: CASARGGETQYF.

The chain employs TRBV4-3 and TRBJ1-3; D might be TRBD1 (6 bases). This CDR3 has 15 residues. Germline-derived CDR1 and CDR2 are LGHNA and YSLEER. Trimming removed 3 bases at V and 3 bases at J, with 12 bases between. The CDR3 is CASSQQQGFGNTIYF. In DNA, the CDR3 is TGCGCCAGCAGCCAGCAACAGGGTTTTGGAAACACCATATATTTT.

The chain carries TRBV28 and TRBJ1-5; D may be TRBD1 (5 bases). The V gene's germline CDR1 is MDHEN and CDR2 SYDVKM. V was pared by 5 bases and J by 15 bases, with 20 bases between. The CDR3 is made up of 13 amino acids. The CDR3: CASSVVSGSSAHF. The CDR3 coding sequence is TGTGCCAGCAGTGTAGTTTCAGGGTCCTCAGCGCATTTT.

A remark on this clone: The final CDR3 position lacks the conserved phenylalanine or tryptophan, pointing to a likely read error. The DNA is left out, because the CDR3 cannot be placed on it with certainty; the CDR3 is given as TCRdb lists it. The CDR3 loop reads CASSSDRAALRG. The chain carries TRBV2 and TRBJ1-6; the DNA was not used to check the table's D call, TRBD1. Germline V lookup: CDR1 SNHLY, CDR2 FYNNEI. 12 amino acids form the CDR3, both terminal residues included.

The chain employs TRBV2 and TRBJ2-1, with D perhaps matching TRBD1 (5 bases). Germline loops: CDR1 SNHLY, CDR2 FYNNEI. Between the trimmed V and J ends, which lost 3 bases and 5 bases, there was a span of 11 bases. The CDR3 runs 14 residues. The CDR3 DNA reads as TGTGCCAGCAGTGACCTTGACAGAAACAATGAGCAGTTCTTC. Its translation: CASSDLDRNNEQFF.

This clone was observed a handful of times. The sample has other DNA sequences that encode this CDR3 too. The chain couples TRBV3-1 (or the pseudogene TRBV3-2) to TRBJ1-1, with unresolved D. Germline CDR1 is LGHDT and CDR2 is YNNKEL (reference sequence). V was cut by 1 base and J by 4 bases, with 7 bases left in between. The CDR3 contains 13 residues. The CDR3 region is CASSQGAGTEAFF. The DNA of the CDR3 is TGTGCCAGCAGCCAAGGGGCCGGCACTGAAGCTTTCTTT.

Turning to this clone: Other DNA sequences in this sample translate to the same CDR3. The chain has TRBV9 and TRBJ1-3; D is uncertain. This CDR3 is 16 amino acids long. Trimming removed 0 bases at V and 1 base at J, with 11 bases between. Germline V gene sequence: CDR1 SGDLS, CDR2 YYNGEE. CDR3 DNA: TGTGCCAGCAGCGTAGGTCGGGGTTCTTCTGGAAACACCATATATTTT. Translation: CASSVGRGSSGNTIYF.

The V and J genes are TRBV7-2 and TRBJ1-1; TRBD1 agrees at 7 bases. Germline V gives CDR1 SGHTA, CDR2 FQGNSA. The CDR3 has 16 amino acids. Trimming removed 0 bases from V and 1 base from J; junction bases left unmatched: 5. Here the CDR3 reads CASSLASGGRNTEAFF. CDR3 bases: TGTGCCAGCAGCTTAGCCTCAGGGGGGAGGAACACTGAAGCTTTCTTT.

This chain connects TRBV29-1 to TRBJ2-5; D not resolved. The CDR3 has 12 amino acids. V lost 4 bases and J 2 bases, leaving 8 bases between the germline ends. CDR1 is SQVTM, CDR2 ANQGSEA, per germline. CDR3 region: CSVGFRQETQYF. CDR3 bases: TGCAGCGTTGGATTCAGGCAAGAGACCCAGTACTTC. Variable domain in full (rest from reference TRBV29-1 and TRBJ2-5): SAVISQKPSRDICQRGTSLTIQCQVDSQVTMMFWYRQQPGQSLTLIATANQGSEATYESGFVIDKFPISRPNLTFSTLTVSNMSPEDSSIYLCSVGFRQETQYFGPGTRLLVL.

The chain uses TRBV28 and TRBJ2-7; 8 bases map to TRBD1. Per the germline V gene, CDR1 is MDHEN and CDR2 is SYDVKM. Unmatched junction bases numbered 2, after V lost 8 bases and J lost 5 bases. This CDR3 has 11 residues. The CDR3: CASSGGNEQYV. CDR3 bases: TGTGCCAGCTCAGGGGGCAACGAGCAGTACGTC.

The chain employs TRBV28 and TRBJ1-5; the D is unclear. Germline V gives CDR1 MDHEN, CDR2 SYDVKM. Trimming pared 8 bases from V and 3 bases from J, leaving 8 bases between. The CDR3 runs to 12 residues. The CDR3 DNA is TGTGCCAGCCGACACCTCAATCAGCCCCAGCATTTT. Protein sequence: CASRHLNQPQHF.

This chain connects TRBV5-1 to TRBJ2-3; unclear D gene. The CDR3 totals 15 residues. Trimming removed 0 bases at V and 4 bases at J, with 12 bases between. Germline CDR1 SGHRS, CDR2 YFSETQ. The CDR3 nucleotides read TGCGCCAGCAGCTTGGGACTTCTCACGGCAGATACGCAGTATTTT. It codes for CASSLGLLTADTQYF. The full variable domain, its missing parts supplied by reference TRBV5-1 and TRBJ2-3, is KAGVTQTPRYLIKTRGQQVTLSCSPISGHRSVSWYQQTPGQGLQFLFEYFSETQRNKGNFPGRFSGRQFSNSRSEMNVSTLELGDSALYLCASSLGLLTADTQYFGPGTRLTVL.

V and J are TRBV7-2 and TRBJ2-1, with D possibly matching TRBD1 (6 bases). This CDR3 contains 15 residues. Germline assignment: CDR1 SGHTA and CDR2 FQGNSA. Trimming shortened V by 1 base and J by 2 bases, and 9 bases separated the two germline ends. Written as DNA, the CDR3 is TGTGCCAGCAGCTTAGTACAGGGAACCTACAATGAGCAGTTCTTC. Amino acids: CASSLVQGTYNEQFF.

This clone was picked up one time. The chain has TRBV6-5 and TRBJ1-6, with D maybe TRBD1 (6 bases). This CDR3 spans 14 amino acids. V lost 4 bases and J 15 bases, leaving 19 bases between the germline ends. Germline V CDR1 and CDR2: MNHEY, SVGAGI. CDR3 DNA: TGTGCCAGCAGTTTTGACCGGGACAAGCTTCGCCTCCACTTT. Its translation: CASSFDRDKLRLHF.

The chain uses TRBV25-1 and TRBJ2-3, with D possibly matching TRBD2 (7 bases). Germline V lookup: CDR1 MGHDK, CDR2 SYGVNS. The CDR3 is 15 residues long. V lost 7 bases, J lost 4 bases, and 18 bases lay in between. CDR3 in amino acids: CASMTRGGMADTQYF. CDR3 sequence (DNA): TGTGCCAGCATGACTAGGGGGGGCATGGCAGATACGCAGTATTTT.

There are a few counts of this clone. The CDR3 DNA is TGTGCCAGCGGATGGACAGGCACCGGGGAGCTGTTTTTT. Its translation is CASGWTGTGELFF. The rearrangement joins TRBV28 to TRBJ2-2; TRBD1 agrees at 7 bases. This CDR3 spans 13 amino acids. J was trimmed by 4 bases and V by 8 bases; bases with no gene match: 4. Germline lookup yields CDR1 MDHEN and CDR2 SYDVKM.

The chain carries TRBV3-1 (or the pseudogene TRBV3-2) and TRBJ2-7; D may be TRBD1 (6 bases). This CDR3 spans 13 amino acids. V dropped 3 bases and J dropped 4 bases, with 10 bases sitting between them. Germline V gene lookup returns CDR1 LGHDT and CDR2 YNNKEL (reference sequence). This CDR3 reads CASSQGAQYEQYF. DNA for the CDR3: TGTGCCAGCAGCCAGGGGGCCCAATACGAGCAGTACTTC.

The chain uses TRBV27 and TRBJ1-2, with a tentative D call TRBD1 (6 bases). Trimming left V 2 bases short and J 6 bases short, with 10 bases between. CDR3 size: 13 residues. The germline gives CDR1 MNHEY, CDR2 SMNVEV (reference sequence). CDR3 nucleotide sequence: TGTGCCAGCAGTTTAACAGGGAATAATGGCTACACCTTC. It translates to CASSLTGNNGYTF.

The CDR3 here is CASSFDREPPGNTIYF. CDR3 nucleotide sequence: TGTGCCAGCAGCTTCGACAGGGAACCGCCTGGAAACACCATATATTTT. The chain joins TRBV5-4 to TRBJ1-3; 7 bases map to TRBD1. From germline, CDR1 is SGHNT and CDR2 YYREEE (reference sequence). This CDR3 contains 16 residues. V shed 2 bases and J 2 bases; nucleotides not matched to a gene: 7.

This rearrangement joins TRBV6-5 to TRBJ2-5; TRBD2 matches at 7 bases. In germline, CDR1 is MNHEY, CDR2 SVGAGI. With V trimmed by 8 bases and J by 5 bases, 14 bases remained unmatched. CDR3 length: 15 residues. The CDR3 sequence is CASGRDYRPPETQYF. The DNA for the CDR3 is TGTGCCAGCGGCCGGGACTACCGCCCCCCCGAGACCCAGTACTTC.

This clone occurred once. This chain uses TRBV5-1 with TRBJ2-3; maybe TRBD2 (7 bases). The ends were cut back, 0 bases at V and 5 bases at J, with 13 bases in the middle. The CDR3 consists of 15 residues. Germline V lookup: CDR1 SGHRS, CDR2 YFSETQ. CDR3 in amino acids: CASSLAGGQGDTQYF. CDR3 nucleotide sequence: TGCGCCAGCAGCTTGGCGGGGGGACAAGGAGATACGCAGTATTTT.

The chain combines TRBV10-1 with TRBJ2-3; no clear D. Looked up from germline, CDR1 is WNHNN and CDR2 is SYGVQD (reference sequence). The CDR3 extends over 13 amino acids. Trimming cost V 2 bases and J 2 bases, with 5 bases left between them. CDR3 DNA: TGCGCCAGCAGTGAGCTAATCACAGATACGCAGTATTTT. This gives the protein CASSELITDTQYF.

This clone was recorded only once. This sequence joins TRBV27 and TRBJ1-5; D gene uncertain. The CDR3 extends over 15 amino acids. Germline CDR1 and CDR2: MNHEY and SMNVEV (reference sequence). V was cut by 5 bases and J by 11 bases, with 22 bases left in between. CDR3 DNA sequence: TGTGCCAGCAGTGCCAGACCGATGACTATCAAAGCCCAGCATTTT. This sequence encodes CASSARPMTIKAQHF.

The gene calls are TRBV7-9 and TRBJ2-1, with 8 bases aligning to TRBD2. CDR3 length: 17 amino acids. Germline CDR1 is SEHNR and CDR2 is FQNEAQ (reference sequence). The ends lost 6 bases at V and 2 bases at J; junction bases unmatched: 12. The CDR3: CASSPPSGRGTYNEQFF. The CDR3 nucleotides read TGTGCCAGCAGTCCCCCCAGCGGGAGAGGAACCTACAATGAGCAGTTCTTC. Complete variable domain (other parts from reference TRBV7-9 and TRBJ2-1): DTGVSQNPRHKITKRGQNVTFRCDPISEHNRLYWYRQTLGQGPEFLTYFQNEAQLEKSRLLSDRFSAERPKGSFSTLEIQRTEQGDSAMYLCASSPPSGRGTYNEQFFGPGTRLTVL.

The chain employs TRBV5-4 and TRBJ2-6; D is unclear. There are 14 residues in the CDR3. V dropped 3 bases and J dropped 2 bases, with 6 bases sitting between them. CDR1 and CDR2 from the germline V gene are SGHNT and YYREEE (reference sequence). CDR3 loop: CASSYDTGANVLTF. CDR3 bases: TGTGCCAGCAGCTACGACACTGGGGCCAACGTCCTGACTTTC.

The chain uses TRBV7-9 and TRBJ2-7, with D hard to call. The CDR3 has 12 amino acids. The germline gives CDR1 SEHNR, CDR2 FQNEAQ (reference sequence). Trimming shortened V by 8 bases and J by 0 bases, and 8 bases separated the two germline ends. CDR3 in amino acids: CASGPSSYEQYF. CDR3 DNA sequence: TGTGCCAGCGGGCCGAGCTCCTACGAGCAGTACTTC.